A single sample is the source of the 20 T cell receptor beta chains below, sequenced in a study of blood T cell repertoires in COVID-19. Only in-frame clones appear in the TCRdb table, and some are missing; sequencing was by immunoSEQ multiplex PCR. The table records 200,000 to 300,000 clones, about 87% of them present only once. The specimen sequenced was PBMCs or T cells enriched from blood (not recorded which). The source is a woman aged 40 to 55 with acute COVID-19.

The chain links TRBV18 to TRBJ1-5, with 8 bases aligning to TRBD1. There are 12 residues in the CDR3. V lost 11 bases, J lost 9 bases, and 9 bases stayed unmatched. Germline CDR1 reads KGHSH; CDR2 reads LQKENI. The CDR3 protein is CAPTGGGGPQHF. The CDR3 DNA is TGTGCCCCTACAGGGGGGGGTGGGCCCCAGCATTTT.

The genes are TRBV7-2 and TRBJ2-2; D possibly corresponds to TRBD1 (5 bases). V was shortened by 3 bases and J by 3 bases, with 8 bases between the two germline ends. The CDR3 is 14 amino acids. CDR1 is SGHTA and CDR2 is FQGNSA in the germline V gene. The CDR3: CASSLAGYTGELFF. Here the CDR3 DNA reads TGTGCCAGCAGCTTGGCAGGGTACACCGGGGAGCTGTTTTTT.

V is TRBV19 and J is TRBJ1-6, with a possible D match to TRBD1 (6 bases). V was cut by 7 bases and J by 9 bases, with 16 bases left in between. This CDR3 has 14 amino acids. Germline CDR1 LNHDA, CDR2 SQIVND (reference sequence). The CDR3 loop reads CASTSTGYSSPLHF. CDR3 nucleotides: TGTGCCAGTACCTCAACAGGGTACAGTTCACCCCTCCACTTT.

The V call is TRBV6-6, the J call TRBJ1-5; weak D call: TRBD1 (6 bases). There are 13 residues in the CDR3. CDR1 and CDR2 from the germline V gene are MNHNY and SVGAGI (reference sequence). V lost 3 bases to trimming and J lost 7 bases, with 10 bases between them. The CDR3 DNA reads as TGTGCCAGCAGTTATTCAGGGGAACAGCCCCAGCATTTT. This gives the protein CASSYSGEQPQHF.

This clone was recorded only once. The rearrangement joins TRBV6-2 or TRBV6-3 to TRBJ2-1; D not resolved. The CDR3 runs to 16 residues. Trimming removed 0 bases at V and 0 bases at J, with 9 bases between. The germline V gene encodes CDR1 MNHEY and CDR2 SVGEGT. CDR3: CASSYSKRSSYNEQFF. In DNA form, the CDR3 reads TGTGCCAGCAGTTACTCGAAAAGGAGCTCCTACAATGAGCAGTTCTTC.

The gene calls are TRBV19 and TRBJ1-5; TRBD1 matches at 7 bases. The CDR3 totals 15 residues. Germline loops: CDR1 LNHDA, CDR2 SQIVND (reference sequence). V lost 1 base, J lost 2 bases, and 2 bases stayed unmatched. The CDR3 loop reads CASSIVTGGNQPQHF. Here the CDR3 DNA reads TGTGCCAGTAGTATAGTTACAGGGGGCAATCAGCCCCAGCATTTT.

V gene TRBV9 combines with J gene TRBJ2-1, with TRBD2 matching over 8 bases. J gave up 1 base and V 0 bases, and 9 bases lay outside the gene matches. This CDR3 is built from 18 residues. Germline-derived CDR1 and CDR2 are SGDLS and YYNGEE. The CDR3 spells CASSVVPAGGVSYNEQFF. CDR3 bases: TGTGCCAGCAGCGTAGTTCCGGCGGGAGGCGTGTCCTACAATGAGCAGTTCTTC.

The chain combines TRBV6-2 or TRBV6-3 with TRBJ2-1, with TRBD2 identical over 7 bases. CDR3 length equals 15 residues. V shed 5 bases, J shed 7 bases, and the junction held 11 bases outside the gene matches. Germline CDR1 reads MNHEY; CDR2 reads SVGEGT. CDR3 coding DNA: TGTGCCAGCAGTCCCCCGGGACTAAACCGGAATGAGCAGTTCTTC. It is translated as CASSPPGLNRNEQFF.

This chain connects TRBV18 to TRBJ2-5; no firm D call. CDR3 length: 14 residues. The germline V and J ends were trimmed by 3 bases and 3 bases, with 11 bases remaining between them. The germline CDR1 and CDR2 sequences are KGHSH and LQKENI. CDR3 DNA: TGTGCCAGCTCACCCAAGAGCCGGGAAGAGACCCAGTACTTC. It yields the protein CASSPKSREETQYF.

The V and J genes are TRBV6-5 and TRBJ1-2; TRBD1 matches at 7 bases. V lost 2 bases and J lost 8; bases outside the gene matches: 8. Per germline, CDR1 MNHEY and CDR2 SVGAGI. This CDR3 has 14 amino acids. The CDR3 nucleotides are TGTGCCAGCAGTTACGGTCGACAGGGTTTCGGCTACACCTTC. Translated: CASSYGRQGFGYTF.

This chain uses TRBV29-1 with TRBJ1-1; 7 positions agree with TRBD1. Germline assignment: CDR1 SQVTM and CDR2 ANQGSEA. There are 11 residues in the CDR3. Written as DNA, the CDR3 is TGCAGTGGGACAGTCGTCCCCGAAGCTTTCTTT. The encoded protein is CSGTVVPEAFF.

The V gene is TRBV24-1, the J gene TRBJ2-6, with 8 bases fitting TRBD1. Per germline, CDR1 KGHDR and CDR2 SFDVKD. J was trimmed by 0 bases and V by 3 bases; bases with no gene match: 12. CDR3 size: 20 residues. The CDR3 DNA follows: TGTGCCACCAGTGATACCCACGGACAGGGCACCCACTCTGGGGCCAACGTCCTGACTTTC. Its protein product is CATSDTHGQGTHSGANVLTF.

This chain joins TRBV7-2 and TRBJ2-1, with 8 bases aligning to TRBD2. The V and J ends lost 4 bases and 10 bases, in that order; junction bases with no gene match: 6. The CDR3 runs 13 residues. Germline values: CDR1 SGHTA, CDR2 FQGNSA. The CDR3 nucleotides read TGTGCCAGCAGCTCCTGGACTAGCAGGGAGCAGTTCTTC. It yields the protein CASSSWTSREQFF.

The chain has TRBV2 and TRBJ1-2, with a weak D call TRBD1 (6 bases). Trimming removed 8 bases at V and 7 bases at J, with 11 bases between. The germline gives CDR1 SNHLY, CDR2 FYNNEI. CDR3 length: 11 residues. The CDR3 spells CASQQGSGYTF. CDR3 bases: TGTGCCAGCCAACAGGGAAGTGGCTACACCTTC.

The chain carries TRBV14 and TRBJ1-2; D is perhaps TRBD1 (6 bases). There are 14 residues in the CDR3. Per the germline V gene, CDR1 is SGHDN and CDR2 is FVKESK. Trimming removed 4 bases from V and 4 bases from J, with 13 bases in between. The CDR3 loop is CASSPSTGIYGYTF. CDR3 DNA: TGTGCCAGCAGCCCCTCAACAGGGATCTATGGCTACACCTTC.

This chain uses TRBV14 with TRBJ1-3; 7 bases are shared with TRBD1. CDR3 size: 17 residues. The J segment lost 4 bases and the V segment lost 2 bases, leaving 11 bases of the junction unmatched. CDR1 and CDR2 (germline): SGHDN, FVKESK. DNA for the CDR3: TGTGCCAGCAGCCAACTAAGACAGGGACCGGGCGGAAACACCATATATTTT. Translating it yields CASSQLRQGPGGNTIYF.

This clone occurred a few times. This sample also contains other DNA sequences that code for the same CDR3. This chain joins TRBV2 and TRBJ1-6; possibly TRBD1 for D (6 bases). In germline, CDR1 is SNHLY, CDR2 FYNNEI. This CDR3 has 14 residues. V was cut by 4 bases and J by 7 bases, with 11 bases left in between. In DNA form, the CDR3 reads TGTGCCAGCAGTGTGACAGGCGGAAATTCACCCCTCCACTTT. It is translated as CASSVTGGNSPLHF.

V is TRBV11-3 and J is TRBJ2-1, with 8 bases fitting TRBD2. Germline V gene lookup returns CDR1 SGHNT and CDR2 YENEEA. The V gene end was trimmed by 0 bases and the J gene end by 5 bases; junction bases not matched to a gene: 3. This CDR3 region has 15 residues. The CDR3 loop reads CASSLEGGRNNEQFF. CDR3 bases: TGTGCCAGCAGCTTAGAGGGCGGGAGGAACAATGAGCAGTTCTTC.

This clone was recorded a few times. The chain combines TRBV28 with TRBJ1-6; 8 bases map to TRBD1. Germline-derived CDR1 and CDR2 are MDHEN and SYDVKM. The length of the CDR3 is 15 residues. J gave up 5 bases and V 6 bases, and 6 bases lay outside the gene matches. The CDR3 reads CASRTGQANNSPLHF. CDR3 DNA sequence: TGTGCCAGCAGGACGGGACAGGCCAATAATTCACCCCTCCACTTT.

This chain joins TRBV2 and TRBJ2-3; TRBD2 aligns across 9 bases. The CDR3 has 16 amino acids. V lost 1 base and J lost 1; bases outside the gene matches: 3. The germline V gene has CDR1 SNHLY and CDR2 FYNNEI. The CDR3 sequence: CASSEEVAGGTDTQYF. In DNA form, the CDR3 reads TGTGCCAGCAGTGAAGAGGTAGCGGGGGGCACAGATACGCAGTATTTT. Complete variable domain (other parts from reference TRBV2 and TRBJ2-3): EPEVTQTPSHQVTQMGQEVILRCVPISNHLYFYWYRQILGQKVEFLVSFYNNEISEKSEIFDDQFSVERPDGSNFTLKIRSTKLEDSAMYFCASSEEVAGGTDTQYFGPGTRLTVL.